Listed below are T cell receptor beta chains from one sample, sequenced in a study of HIV-infected children after antiretroviral therapy interruption. TCRdb processed the 3' RACE reads anew with MiXCR; each CDR3 protein has one entry. The table lists approximately 89,000 distinct CDR3 sequences, 6% to 8.5% of them singletons, with approximately 1.2% in the top ten. The sequences come from CD45RA+ CD4+ T cells from PBMCs, pooled from several time points, collected from a donor given antiretroviral therapy, either interrupted or continuous. Every receptor here comes from a pool of human donors with HIV. CDR3s include the opening cysteine and the closing phenylalanine or tryptophan. A D gene is named only where the DNA matches it firmly. Only part of the rows carry a size: once, few, many, or a class if the clone is expanded.

len: 14
v_gene: TRBV20-1
abundance: many
d_gene: NA
j_gene: TRBJ2-5
CDR3nt: TGCAGTGCCCGTCGTCTCTCCCAGGAGGAGACCCAGTACTTC
CDR3aa: CSARRLSQEETQYF

len: 14
v_gene: TRBV20-1
abundance: many
d_gene: NA
j_gene: TRBJ1-5
CDR3nt: TGCAGTGCTGTTCCCGGGGGTGGCAATCAGCCCCAGCATTTT
CDR3aa: CSAVPGGGNQPQHF

len: 13
v_gene: TRBV5-1
abundance: many
d_gene: NA
j_gene: TRBJ2-7
CDR3nt: TGCGCCAGCAGCCAAACAGGATCCTACGAGCAGTACTTC
CDR3aa: CASSQTGSYEQYF

len: 11
v_gene: TRBV7-9
abundance: many
d_gene: TRBD1
j_gene: TRBJ2-7
CDR3nt: TGTGCCAGCAGCGGACAGGGTGAGCAGTACTTC
CDR3aa: CASSGQGEQYF

len: 13
v_gene: TRBV6-2/TRBV6-3
abundance: few
d_gene: NA
j_gene: TRBJ1-6
CDR3nt: TGTGCCAGCAGTTACCCTGGTAATTCACCCCTCCACTTT
CDR3aa: CASSYPGNSPLHF

len: 12
v_gene: TRBV2
abundance: many
d_gene: NA
j_gene: TRBJ1-5
CDR3nt: TGTGCCAGCAGTGCAGGGATTCAGCCCCAGCATTTT
CDR3aa: CASSAGIQPQHF

len: 16
v_gene: TRBV12-3/TRBV12-4
abundance: many
d_gene: TRBD1
j_gene: TRBJ2-7
CDR3nt: TGTGCCAGCAGTTTTTCTTTGGGGACAGGGCCCTACGAGCAGTACTTC
CDR3aa: CASSFSLGTGPYEQYF

len: 12
v_gene: TRBV3-1
abundance: many
d_gene: TRBD1
j_gene: TRBJ1-1
CDR3nt: TGTGCCAGCAGCAGAGACAGGGTAAGAACTTTCTTT
CDR3aa: CASSRDRVRTFF

len: 12
v_gene: TRBV12-3/TRBV12-4
abundance: many
d_gene: NA
j_gene: TRBJ2-4
CDR3nt: TGTGCCAGCAGTCTGGGGGCAAACATTCAGTACTTC
CDR3aa: CASSLGANIQYF

len: 12
v_gene: TRBV6-9
abundance: NA
d_gene: NA
j_gene: TRBJ2-5
CDR3nt: TGTGCCAGCACTGGACGAAAAGAGACCCAGTACTTC
CDR3aa: CASTGRKETQYF

len: 18
v_gene: TRBV15
abundance: many
d_gene: TRBD1
j_gene: TRBJ2-4
CDR3nt: TGTGCCACCAGCAGAGTTTATGGACCGGGACAGATCAAAAACATTCAGTACTTC
CDR3aa: CATSRVYGPGQIKNIQYF

len: 15
v_gene: TRBV4-1
abundance: many
d_gene: NA
j_gene: TRBJ1-5
CDR3nt: TGCGCCAGCAGCCACTCTTGGCCACAAACTCAGCCCCAGCATTTT
CDR3aa: CASSHSWPQTQPQHF

len: 14
v_gene: TRBV11-2
abundance: many
d_gene: NA
j_gene: TRBJ2-3
CDR3nt: TGTGCCAGCAGCTTTGGGGTGAGGGCAGATACGCAGTATTTT
CDR3aa: CASSFGVRADTQYF

len: 13
v_gene: TRBV29-1
abundance: many
d_gene: NA
j_gene: TRBJ1-4
CDR3nt: TGCAGCGTTGCCCGTGGGCGCGATGAAAAACTGTTTTTT
CDR3aa: CSVARGRDEKLFF

len: 15
v_gene: TRBV5-1
abundance: many
d_gene: NA
j_gene: TRBJ1-2
CDR3nt: TGCGCCAGCAGCTTGGTCGTCTCAGAAAGCTATGGCTACACCTTC
CDR3aa: CASSLVVSESYGYTF

len: 14
v_gene: TRBV5-1
abundance: many
d_gene: NA
j_gene: TRBJ1-1
CDR3nt: TGCGCCAGCAGCCCCCAGGTCCTGGTAGGTGAAGCTTTCTTT
CDR3aa: CASSPQVLVGEAFF

len: 15
v_gene: TRBV12-3/TRBV12-4
abundance: many
d_gene: NA
j_gene: TRBJ2-7
CDR3nt: TGTGCCAGCAGTTTGGCGGACAGCTTCTCCTACGAGCAGTACTTC
CDR3aa: CASSLADSFSYEQYF

len: 14
v_gene: TRBV19
abundance: many
d_gene: NA
j_gene: TRBJ2-3
CDR3nt: TGTGCCAGTAGTATAGATCTTTTAACAGATACGCAGTATTTT
CDR3aa: CASSIDLLTDTQYF

len: 17
v_gene: TRBV6-4
abundance: few
d_gene: TRBD1
j_gene: TRBJ1-3
CDR3nt: TGTGCCAGCAGCCTCGACAGGGCCGATCTTGCTGGAAACACCATATATTTT
CDR3aa: CASSLDRADLAGNTIYF

len: 13
v_gene: TRBV12-3/TRBV12-4
abundance: few
d_gene: TRBD1
j_gene: TRBJ2-1
CDR3nt: TGTGCCAGCAGTTGGGGACAGGGTAACGAGCAGTTCTTC
CDR3aa: CASSWGQGNEQFF

len: 12
v_gene: TRBV7-9
abundance: NA
d_gene: NA
j_gene: TRBJ2-7
CDR3nt: TGTGCCAGCAGCCAAATCCCGCCCGAGCAGTACTTC
CDR3aa: CASSQIPPEQYF

len: 13
v_gene: TRBV2
abundance: few
d_gene: NA
j_gene: TRBJ1-1
CDR3nt: TGTGCCAGCAGCCCGCAGGAGAACACTGAAGCTTTCTTT
CDR3aa: CASSPQENTEAFF

len: 12
v_gene: TRBV20-1
abundance: many
d_gene: TRBD1
j_gene: TRBJ1-1
CDR3nt: TGCAGTGCCCCGGGACAGTCCACTGAAGCTTTCTTT
CDR3aa: CSAPGQSTEAFF

len: 15
v_gene: TRBV11-2
abundance: many
d_gene: NA
j_gene: TRBJ2-5
CDR3nt: TGTGCCAGCAGCCCTAGTGGCAGGGGGGGAGAGACCCAGTACTTC
CDR3aa: CASSPSGRGGETQYF

len: 14
v_gene: TRBV2
abundance: many
d_gene: NA
j_gene: TRBJ2-2
CDR3nt: TGTGCCAGCACCGAAGGGTCTGTTACCGGGGAGCTGTTTTTT
CDR3aa: CASTEGSVTGELFF